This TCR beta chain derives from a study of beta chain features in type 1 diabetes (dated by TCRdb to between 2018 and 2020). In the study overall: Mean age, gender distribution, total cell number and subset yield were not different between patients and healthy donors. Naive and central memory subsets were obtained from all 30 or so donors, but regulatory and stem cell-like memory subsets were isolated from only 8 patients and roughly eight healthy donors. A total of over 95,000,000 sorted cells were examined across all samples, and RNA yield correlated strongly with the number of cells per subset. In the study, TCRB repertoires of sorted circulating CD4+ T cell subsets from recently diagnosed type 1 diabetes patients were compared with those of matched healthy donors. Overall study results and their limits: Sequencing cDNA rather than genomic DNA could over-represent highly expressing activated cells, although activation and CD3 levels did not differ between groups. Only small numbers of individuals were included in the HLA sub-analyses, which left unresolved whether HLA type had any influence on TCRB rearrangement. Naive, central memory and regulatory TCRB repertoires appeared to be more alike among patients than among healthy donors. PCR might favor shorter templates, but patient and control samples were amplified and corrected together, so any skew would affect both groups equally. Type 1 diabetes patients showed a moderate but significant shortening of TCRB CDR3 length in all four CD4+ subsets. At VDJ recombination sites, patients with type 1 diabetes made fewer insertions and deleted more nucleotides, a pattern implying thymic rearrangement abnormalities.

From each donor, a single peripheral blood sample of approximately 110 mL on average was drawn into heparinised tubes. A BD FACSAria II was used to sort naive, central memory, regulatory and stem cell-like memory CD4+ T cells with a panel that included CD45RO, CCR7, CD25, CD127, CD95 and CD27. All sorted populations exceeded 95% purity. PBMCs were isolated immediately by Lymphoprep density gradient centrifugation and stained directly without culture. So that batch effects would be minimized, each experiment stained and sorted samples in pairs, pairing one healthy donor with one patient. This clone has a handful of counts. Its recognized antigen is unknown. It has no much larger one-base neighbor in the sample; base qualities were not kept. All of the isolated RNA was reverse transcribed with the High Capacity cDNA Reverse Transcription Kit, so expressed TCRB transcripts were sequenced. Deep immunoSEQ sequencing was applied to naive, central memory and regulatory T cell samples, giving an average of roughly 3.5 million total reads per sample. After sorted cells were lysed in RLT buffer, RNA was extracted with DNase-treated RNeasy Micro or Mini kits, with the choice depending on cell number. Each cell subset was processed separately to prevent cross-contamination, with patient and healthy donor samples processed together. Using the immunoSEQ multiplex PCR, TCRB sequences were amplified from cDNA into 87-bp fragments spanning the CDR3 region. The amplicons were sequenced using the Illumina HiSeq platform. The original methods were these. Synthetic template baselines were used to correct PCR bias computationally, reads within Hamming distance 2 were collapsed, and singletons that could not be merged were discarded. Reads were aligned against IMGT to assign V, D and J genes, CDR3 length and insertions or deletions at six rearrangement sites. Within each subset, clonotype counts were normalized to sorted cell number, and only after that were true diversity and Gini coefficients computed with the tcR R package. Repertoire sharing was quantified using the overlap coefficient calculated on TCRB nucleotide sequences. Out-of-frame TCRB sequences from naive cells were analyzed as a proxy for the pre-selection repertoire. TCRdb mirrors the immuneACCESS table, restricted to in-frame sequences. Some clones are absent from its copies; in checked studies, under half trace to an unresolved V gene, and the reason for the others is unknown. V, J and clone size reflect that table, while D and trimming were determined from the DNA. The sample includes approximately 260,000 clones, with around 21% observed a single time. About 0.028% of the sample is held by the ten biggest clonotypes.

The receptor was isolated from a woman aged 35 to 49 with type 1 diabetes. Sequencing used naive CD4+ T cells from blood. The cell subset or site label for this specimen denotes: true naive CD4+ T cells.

The DNA reads as follows: TGTGCCGGGAGTGGGGGGGGATCCTACGAGCAGTACTTC. This encodes CAGSGGGSYEQYF. The rearranged chain carries TRBV10-3 and TRBJ2-7, and TRBD2 matches 7 of the central bases. Trimming removed 11 bases from V and 1 base from J; the gene matches leave 8 bases unexplained. The CDR3 covers 13 residues, taking in both the cysteine and the phenylalanine. The retained sequence is limited to the CDR3, 39 bases, with the frame set at the first base. Based on the germline V gene, the CDR1 and CDR2 sequences are ENHRY and SYGVKD.